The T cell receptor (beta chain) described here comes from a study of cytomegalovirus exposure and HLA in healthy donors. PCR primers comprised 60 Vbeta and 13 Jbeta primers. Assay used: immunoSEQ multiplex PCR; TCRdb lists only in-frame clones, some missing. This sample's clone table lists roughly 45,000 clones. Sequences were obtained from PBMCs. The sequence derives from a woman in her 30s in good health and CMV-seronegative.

The CDR3 nucleotides are TGCGCCAGCAGCCTAACTAGCGGAAAAGAGACCCAGTACTTC. It encodes CASSLTSGKETQYF. The rearrangement joins TRBV5-1 to TRBJ2-5; 8 nucleotides match TRBD2. J was trimmed by 3 bases and V by 4 bases; bases with no gene match: 5. From germline, CDR1 is SGHRS and CDR2 YFSETQ. CDR3 length: 14 residues. Looking up the rest from reference TRBV5-1 and TRBJ2-5 gives the full variable domain: KAGVTQTPRYLIKTRGQQVTLSCSPISGHRSVSWYQQTPGQGLQFLFEYFSETQRNKGNFPGRFSGRQFSNSRSEMNVSTLELGDSALYLCASSLTSGKETQYFGPGTRLLVL.